This record concerns one TCR beta chain sequence. The antigen remains unidentified. One end of the junction varies from germline; a read error may be responsible. This sample stems from a study of cytomegalovirus exposure and HLA in healthy donors. In the PCR, 60 Vbeta and 13 Jbeta primers were used. Measured with immunoSEQ multiplex PCR; TCRdb has only the in-frame clones, and not every one. The table has about 150,000 clones, approximately 87% seen once; the top ten hold roughly 5%. Study-level findings and limits: The study put under 200 TCR beta chains on its list as cytomegalovirus-associated. A later analysis by the authors found several of the most significant clusters apparently linked to common viral pathogens.

From germline, CDR1 is MNHEY and CDR2 SMNVEV (reference sequence). The CDR3 loop spans 20 amino acids. This clonotype originated in a woman under 40 in good health and CMV-seronegative. This chain uses TRBV27 with TRBJ2-3, with D possibly TRBD2 on 5 matching bases. Source material: PBMCs. CDR3 nucleotides: TGTGCCAGCAGTCCCCCACCACATGACGGCGGGCGATCTAGCACAGCTACGCAGTATTTT. It translates to CASSPPPHDGGRSSTATQYF.